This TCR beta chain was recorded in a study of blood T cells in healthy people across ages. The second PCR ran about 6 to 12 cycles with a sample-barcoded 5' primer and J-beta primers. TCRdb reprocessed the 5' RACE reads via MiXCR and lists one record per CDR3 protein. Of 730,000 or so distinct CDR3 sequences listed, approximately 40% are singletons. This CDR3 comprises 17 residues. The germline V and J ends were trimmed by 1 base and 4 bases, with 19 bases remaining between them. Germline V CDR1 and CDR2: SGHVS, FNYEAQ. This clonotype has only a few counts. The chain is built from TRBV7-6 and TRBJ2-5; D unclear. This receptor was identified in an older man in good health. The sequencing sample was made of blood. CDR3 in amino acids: CASSLGPNSNKRETQYF. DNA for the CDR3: TGTGCCAGCAGCTTAGGGCCCAATTCCAACAAGCGAGAGACCCAGTACTTC.